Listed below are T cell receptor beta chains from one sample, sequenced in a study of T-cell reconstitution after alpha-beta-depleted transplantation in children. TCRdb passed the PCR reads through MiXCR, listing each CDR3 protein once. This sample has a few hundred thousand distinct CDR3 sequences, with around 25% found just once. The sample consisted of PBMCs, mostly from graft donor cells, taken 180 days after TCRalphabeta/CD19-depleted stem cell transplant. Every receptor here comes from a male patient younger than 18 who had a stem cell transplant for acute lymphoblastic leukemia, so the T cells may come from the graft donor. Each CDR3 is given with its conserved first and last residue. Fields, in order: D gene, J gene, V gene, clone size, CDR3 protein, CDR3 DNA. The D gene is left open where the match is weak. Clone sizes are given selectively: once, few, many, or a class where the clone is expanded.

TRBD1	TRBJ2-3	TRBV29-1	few	CSATGTESRTDTQYF	TGCAGCGCGACCGGGACAGAGAGTCGGACAGATACGCAGTATTTT
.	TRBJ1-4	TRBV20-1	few	CSARGAGTNEKLFF	TGCAGTGCTAGAGGGGCAGGAACTAATGAAAAACTGTTTTTT
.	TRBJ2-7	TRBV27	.	CASSLMPRNEQYF	TGTGCCAGCAGTTTAATGCCGCGCAACGAGCAGTACTTC
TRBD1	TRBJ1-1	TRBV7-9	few	CASSFLGQAGTEAFF	TGTGCCAGCAGCTTCCTGGGACAGGCCGGCACTGAAGCTTTCTTT
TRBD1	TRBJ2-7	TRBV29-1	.	CSVEGPGGFGSYEQYF	TGCAGCGTTGAAGGGCCAGGGGGCTTCGGATCCTACGAGCAGTACTTC
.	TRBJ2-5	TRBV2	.	CASSEAHGQETQYF	TGTGCCAGCAGTGAAGCGCACGGGCAAGAGACCCAGTACTTC
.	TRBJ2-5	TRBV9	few	CASSVGAIQGETQYF	TGTGCCAGCAGCGTAGGGGCGATACAAGGAGAGACCCAGTACTTC
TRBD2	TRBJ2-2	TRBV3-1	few	CASSQSGRAPGELFF	TGTGCCAGCAGCCAGAGCGGGAGGGCCCCCGGGGAGCTGTTTTTT
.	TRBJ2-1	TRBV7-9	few	CASRMGGRYNEQFF	TGTGCCAGCAGGATGGGGGGGCGCTACAATGAGCAGTTCTTC
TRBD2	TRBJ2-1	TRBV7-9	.	CASSSLTSGTTYNEQFF	TGTGCCAGCAGCTCTCTCACTAGCGGGACGACATACAATGAGCAGTTCTTC
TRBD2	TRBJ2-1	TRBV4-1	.	CASSQDGFGILAGGSYNEQFF	TGCGCCAGCAGCCAAGATGGATTTGGGATTTTAGCGGGAGGATCCTACAATGAGCAGTTCTTC
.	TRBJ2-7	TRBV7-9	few	CASSSWTKIYEQYF	TGTGCCAGCAGCTCATGGACTAAAATCTACGAGCAGTACTTC
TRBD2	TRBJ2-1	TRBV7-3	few	CASSSLAGGPNEQFF	TGTGCCAGCAGCTCGTTAGCGGGAGGGCCAAATGAGCAGTTCTTC
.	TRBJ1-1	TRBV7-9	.	CASSVVFPNTEAFF	TGTGCCAGCAGCGTCGTATTCCCGAACACTGAAGCTTTCTTT
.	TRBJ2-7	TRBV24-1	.	CATSESDGEQYF	TGTGCCACCAGTGAGTCGGACGGCGAGCAGTACTTC
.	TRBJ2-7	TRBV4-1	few	CASSQEERGPPYEQYF	TGCGCCAGCAGCCAGGAGGAGAGGGGTCCTCCCTACGAGCAGTACTTC
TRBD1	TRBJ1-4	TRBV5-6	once	CASSFRPGGNEKLFF	TGTGCCAGCAGCTTTCGTCCAGGGGGTAATGAAAAACTGTTTTTT
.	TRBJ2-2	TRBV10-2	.	CASSHPGRSDTGELFF	TGCGCCAGCAGTCACCCCGGGAGAAGTGACACCGGGGAGCTGTTTTTT
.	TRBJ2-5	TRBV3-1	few	CASSQDKNSQETQYF	TGTGCCAGCAGCCAAGATAAGAACAGTCAAGAGACCCAGTACTTC
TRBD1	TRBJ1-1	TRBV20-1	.	CSALPGTGDTEAFF	TGCAGTGCTCTCCCCGGGACAGGGGACACTGAAGCTTTCTTT
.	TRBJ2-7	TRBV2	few	CASSEFGGARNDQRYEQYF	TGTGCCAGCAGTGAATTTGGGGGGGCGCGGAATGATCAACGCTACGAGCAGTACTTC
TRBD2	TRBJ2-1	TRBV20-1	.	CSAKPGLAGVGRYNEQFF	TGCAGTGCAAAGCCGGGACTAGCGGGAGTTGGACGCTACAATGAGCAGTTCTTC
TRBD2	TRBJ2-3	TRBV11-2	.	CASMGLAGTDTQYF	TGTGCCAGCATGGGACTAGCGGGCACAGATACGCAGTATTTT
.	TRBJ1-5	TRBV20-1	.	CSAGATGSLSGPQHF	TGCAGTGCAGGGGCCACAGGCTCCCTATCGGGCCCCCAGCATTTT
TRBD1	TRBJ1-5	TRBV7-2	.	CASSFRGRNQPQHF	TGTGCCAGCAGCTTCAGGGGGCGGAATCAGCCCCAGCATTTT
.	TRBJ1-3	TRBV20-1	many	CSAPDRYSGNTIYF	TGCAGTGCTCCGGACCGTTACTCTGGAAACACCATATATTTT
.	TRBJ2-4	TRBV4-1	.	CASSQSNIQYF	TGCGCCAGCAGCCAGTCAAACATTCAGTACTTC
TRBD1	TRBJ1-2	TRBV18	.	CASSPWDRGRGYTF	TGTGCCAGCTCACCTTGGGACAGAGGTCGGGGCTACACCTTC
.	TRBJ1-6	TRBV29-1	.	CSVQQRLGDSPLHF	TGCAGCGTCCAACAGAGGTTGGGTGATTCACCCCTCCACTTT
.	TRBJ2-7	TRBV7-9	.	CASSSARVWQEHYEQYF	TGTGCCAGCAGCTCCGCCAGGGTATGGCAGGAGCATTACGAGCAGTACTTC
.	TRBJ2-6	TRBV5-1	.	CASSLLSIFSGANVLTF	TGCGCCAGCAGCTTGTTAAGTATATTCTCTGGGGCCAACGTCCTGACTTTC
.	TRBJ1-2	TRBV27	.	CASSLYPLSYQANYGYTF	TGTGCCAGCAGTTTATACCCACTCTCATACCAGGCTAACTATGGCTACACCTTC
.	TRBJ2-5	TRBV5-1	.	CASSLVDIQETQYF	TGCGCCAGCAGCTTGGTAGACATCCAAGAGACCCAGTACTTC
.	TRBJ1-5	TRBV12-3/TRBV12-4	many	CASSAGQPQHF	TGTGCCAGCAGCGCGGGGCAGCCCCAGCATTTT
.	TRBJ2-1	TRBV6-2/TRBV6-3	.	CASSRAGPSYNEQFF	TGTGCCAGCAGCCGAGCGGGCCCCTCCTACAATGAGCAGTTCTTC
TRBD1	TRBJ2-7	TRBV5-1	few	CASSDRGPYSYEQYF	TGCGCCAGCAGCGACAGGGGGCCTTACTCCTACGAGCAGTACTTC
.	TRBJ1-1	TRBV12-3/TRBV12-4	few	CASSLPGITEAFF	TGTGCCAGCAGTTTACCCGGGATCACTGAAGCTTTCTTT